This T cell receptor beta chain is from a study of PD-L1 blockade in urothelial cancer. Study at large: Atezolizumab was started by patients at some point between 2012 and 2014 at 1,200 mg intravenously every 3 weeks. In the patient group, about 90% of the roughly 29 were males with bladder-origin urothelial cancer. Study findings and constraints: Durable-benefit patients had greater expansion of tumor-associated blood clones at 3 weeks.

Remarks on this clone: Its antigen is as yet unknown.

Clones were read by immunoSEQ multiplex PCR, and TCRdb kept only the in-frame ones, dropping some. The sample lists 60,000 to 75,000 clones, 84% occurring once. Time point here: pretreatment peripheral blood. The sequence derives from a woman aged 70-85 years with urothelial cancer. This specimen consisted of PBMCs, obtained around atezolizumab (anti-PD-L1) treatment.

CDR3 nucleotide sequence: TGTGCCAGCAGTGAAGACGGGACAGATACGCAGTATTTT. It translates to CASSEDGTDTQYF. The chain recombines TRBV6-1 with TRBJ2-3; no clear D gene. Per germline, CDR1 MNHNS and CDR2 SASEGT. The V end was cut by 1 base, the J end by 3 bases, with 5 bases between. The CDR3 spans 13 residues.